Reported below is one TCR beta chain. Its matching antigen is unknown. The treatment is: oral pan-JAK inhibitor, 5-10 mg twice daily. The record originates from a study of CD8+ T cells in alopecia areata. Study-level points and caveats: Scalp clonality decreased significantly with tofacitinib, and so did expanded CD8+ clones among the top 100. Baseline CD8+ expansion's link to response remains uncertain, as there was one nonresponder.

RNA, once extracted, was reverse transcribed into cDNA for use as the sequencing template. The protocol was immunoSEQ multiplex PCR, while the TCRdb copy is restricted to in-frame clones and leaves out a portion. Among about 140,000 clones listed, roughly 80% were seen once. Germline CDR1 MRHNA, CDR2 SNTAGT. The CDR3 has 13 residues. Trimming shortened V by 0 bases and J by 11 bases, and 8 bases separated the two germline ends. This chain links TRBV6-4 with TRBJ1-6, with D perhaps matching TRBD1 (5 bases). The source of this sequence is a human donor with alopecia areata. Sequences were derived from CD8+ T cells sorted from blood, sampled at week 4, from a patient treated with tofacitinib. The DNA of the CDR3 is TGTGCCAGCAGTGACTCAGAGGGGACACCCCTCCACTTT. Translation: CASSDSEGTPLHF.